What follows describes a single T cell receptor (beta chain). This entry comes from a study of cytomegalovirus exposure and HLA in healthy donors. Study details: In an early release, HLA-typed donors contributed tens of millions of unique TCR sequences.

CDR1 and CDR2 (germline): SGHTA, FQGTGA. This CDR3 has 16 amino acids. J gave up 3 bases and V 1 base, and 6 bases lay outside the gene matches. Vbeta (60) and Jbeta (13) primers were used in the PCR. TCRdb keeps only in-frame clones here, not all; method: immunoSEQ multiplex PCR. The table has 120,000 or so clones, over 9.5% seen once. The sequence came from a woman aged 18-29 years in good health and CMV-seropositive. The chain couples TRBV7-3 to TRBJ2-7, with 10 bases aligning to TRBD2. Sequencing input: PBMCs. CDR3 protein: CASSLRWTSGIYEQYF. For the CDR3, the DNA is TGTGCCAGCAGCTTAAGATGGACTAGCGGCATCTACGAGCAGTACTTC.